The 30 T cell receptor beta chains below were found in one sample sequenced in a study of shared clonotypes between healthy human individuals. Assay: immunoSEQ multiplex PCR; the TCRdb copy retains only in-frame clones and omits some. This sample has about 980,000 clones, with approximately 76% found just once. The specimen sequenced was memory CD4+ T cells sorted from blood. Described subset: CD45RA-negative fraction. These receptors all stem from a man aged 18 to 29 in good health.

The chain is built from TRBV9 and TRBJ2-2, with TRBD2 matching over 10 bases. Germline CDR1 and CDR2: SGDLS and YYNGEE. J gave up 5 bases and V 2 bases, and 6 bases lay outside the gene matches. The CDR3 spans 16 residues. In DNA, the CDR3 is TGTGCCAGCAGCGTTGAAGCGGGAGGGAGGACCGGGGAGCTGTTTTTT. Translated, it gives CASSVEAGGRTGELFF.

This chain links TRBV18 with TRBJ1-1; 9 bases match TRBD1. The CDR3 extends over 13 amino acids. Trimming took 5 bases from V and 11 from J; bases not matched to a gene: 9. CDR1 is KGHSH and CDR2 is LQKENI in the germline V gene. The CDR3 reads CASSTDRGRGAFF. DNA of the CDR3: TGTGCCAGCTCAACAGACAGGGGGAGAGGGGCTTTCTTT. Full variable domain (outside the CDR3, taken from reference TRBV18 and TRBJ1-1): NAGVMQNPRHLVRRRGQEARLRCSPMKGHSHVYWYRQLPEEGLKFMVYLQKENIIDESGMPKERFSAEFPKEGPSILRIQQVVRGDSAAYFCASSTDRGRGAFFGQGTRLTVV.

The chain combines TRBV7-9 with TRBJ1-6; D may be TRBD1 (6 bases). V gave up 1 base and J gave up 10 bases, with 14 bases separating them. Germline CDR1 reads SEHNR; CDR2 reads FQNEAQ (reference sequence). The CDR3 spans 15 residues. The chain's CDR3 is CASSLEQGRQSPLHF. The CDR3 DNA follows: TGTGCCAGCAGCTTAGAGCAGGGGCGGCAGTCACCCCTCCACTTT.

In the case of this clone: Different DNA sequences within this sample yield the same CDR3. The V and J genes are TRBV27 and TRBJ1-5; D gene uncertain. The ends were cut back, 3 bases at V and 1 base at J, with 7 bases in the middle. This CDR3 contains 14 residues. Germline CDR1 MNHEY, CDR2 SMNVEV (reference sequence). DNA for the CDR3: TGTGCCAGCAGTTTGGGTTGGAGCAATCAGCCCCAGCATTTT. It specifies CASSLGWSNQPQHF.

The rearrangement links TRBV7-9 to TRBJ2-5, with TRBD2 matching over 14 bases. V gave up 4 bases and J gave up 8 bases; unmatched junction bases: 12. CDR1 SEHNR and CDR2 FQNEAQ come from the germline V gene (reference sequence). The CDR3 runs to 17 residues. The CDR3 protein is CASSSRTAGTSGRTQYF. CDR3 in DNA: TGTGCCAGCAGCTCAAGAACCGCCGGGACTAGCGGGAGAACCCAGTACTTC.

The chain employs TRBV9 and TRBJ2-7, with D unresolved. V lost 0 bases and J lost 3, with 13 bases in between. The CDR3 runs to 15 residues. Germline V lookup: CDR1 SGDLS, CDR2 YYNGEE. CDR3: CASSVAPSTIYEQYF. The CDR3 bases are TGTGCCAGCAGCGTAGCCCCCTCGACCATCTACGAGCAGTACTTC. Full variable domain (outside the CDR3, taken from reference TRBV9 and TRBJ2-7): DSGVTQTPKHLITATGQRVTLRCSPRSGDLSVYWYQQSLDQGLQFLIQYYNGEERAKGNILERFSAQQFPDLHSELNLSSLELGDSALYFCASSVAPSTIYEQYFGPGTRLTVT.

J is TRBJ2-1 and V is TRBV6-1, with 8 nucleotides matching TRBD2. The junction had 5 bases not matched to a gene; V was cut back by 3 bases and J by 4 bases. The CDR3 spans 15 residues. Per germline, CDR1 MNHNS and CDR2 SASEGT. CDR3 DNA sequence: TGTGCCAGCAGTGACGGGGGGGCAGGATACAATGAGCAGTTCTTC. Translating it yields CASSDGGAGYNEQFF.

This clone was picked up many times. The sample carries other DNA sequences with the same CDR3. The rearrangement links TRBV28 to TRBJ1-2, with D uncertain. The CDR3 has 14 residues. V was clipped by 0 bases and J by 0 bases, with 5 bases between them. Germline CDR1 reads MDHEN; CDR2 reads SYDVKM. The CDR3, as DNA: TGTGCCAGCAGTTTATGGGGCCCTAACTATGGCTACACCTTC. Translating gives CASSLWGPNYGYTF.

The V and J genes are TRBV30 and TRBJ1-6, with D tentatively TRBD1 (6 bases). Between the trimmed V and J ends, which lost 2 bases and 5 bases, there was a span of 13 bases. CDR3 length equals 15 residues. The V gene's germline CDR1 is GTSNPN and CDR2 SVGIG (reference sequence). DNA for the CDR3: TGTGCCTGGAGTTTTCCGGGGGCGAATAATTCACCCCTCCACTTT. This gives the protein CAWSFPGANNSPLHF.

Worth noting for this clone: Relative to the germline gene, one junction end is altered; a read error may explain this. The CDR3 protein is CASSPGQGPNEQFF. In DNA form, the CDR3 reads TGTGCTAGCAGCCCGGGACAGGGGCCCAATGAGCAGTTCTTC. The rearrangement uses TRBV7-7 and TRBJ2-1, with TRBD1 identical over 10 bases. The CDR3 spans 14 residues. In germline, CDR1 is SSHAT, CDR2 FNYEAQ (reference sequence).

The chain employs TRBV4-1 and TRBJ2-3; 9 bases are a match to TRBD1. Germline V CDR1 and CDR2: MGHRA, YSYEKL. CDR3 size: 15 residues. With 4 bases clipped from V and 3 bases from J, the junction kept 5 bases outside the gene matches. CDR3 DNA: TGCGCCAGCAGCCGACCGGGACAGGGAACAGATACGCAGTATTTT. Translating it yields CASSRPGQGTDTQYF.

This chain joins TRBV28 and TRBJ2-2; D may correspond to TRBD1 or TRBD2 (5 bases each). Germline CDR1 reads MDHEN; CDR2 reads SYDVKM. The CDR3 is 15 residues long. V was cut by 3 bases and J by 5 bases, with 13 bases left in between. DNA of the CDR3: TGTGCCAGCAGTTTGGGGGAAGTTGGTACCGGGGAGCTGTTTTTT. The encoded protein is CASSLGEVGTGELFF.

V gene TRBV11-3 combines with J gene TRBJ2-5; no clear D gene. This CDR3 has 15 amino acids. V dropped 1 base and J dropped 2 bases, with 11 bases sitting between them. The germline CDR1 and CDR2 sequences are SGHNT and YENEEA. The CDR3 is CASSLVSSSQETQYF. The CDR3 nucleotides read TGTGCCAGCAGCTTAGTATCCAGCAGTCAAGAGACCCAGTACTTC.

V is TRBV4-3 and J is TRBJ2-7; no clear D. CDR1 and CDR2 from the germline V gene are LGHNA and YSLEER. Trimming removed 0 bases from V and 7 bases from J, with 13 bases in between. The length of the CDR3 is 14 residues. CDR3: CASSQDLMPGEQYF. CDR3 bases: TGCGCCAGCAGCCAAGATCTGATGCCCGGAGAGCAGTACTTC.

The J gene is TRBJ2-5, the V gene TRBV15; 10 bases map to TRBD1. This CDR3 spans 17 amino acids. Germline CDR1 is LNHNV and CDR2 is YYDKDF (reference sequence). The J segment lost 5 bases and the V segment lost 0 bases, leaving 9 bases of the junction unmatched. This chain's CDR3 is CATSRDLWDRGWETQYF. In DNA, the CDR3 is TGTGCCACCAGCAGAGATCTGTGGGACAGGGGTTGGGAGACCCAGTACTTC.

This clone appeared once. This chain links TRBV9 with TRBJ2-1; D unclear. The length of the CDR3 is 13 residues. The V gene's germline CDR1 is SGDLS and CDR2 YYNGEE. Deletions cut 7 bases from V and 2 bases from J, with 10 bases between. The CDR3 region has the DNA TGTGCCAGCTCCCACGGCACCTACAATGAGCAGTTCTTC. Encoded protein: CASSHGTYNEQFF.

The rearrangement links TRBV27 to TRBJ2-5; D is tentatively TRBD1 or TRBD2 (5 bases each). Between the trimmed V and J ends, which lost 11 bases and 5 bases, there was a span of 18 bases. The CDR3 consists of 13 residues. The germline gives CDR1 MNHEY, CDR2 SMNVEV (reference sequence). CDR3 in amino acids: CACRRGASETQYF. The CDR3 DNA is TGTGCCTGCCGACGAGGGGCGTCGGAGACCCAGTACTTC.

This clone has a single count. At one end, the junction sequence differs from germline, possibly due to a read error. The V gene is TRBV5-3, the J gene TRBJ2-7, with D perhaps assigned TRBD1 or TRBD2 (5 bases each). TRBV5-3 falls under the ORF class, with uncertain function. This CDR3 has 11 amino acids. The CDR3 nucleotides read TGTGCCAGAAGGGGGACGGGGCGGAGTAGTTTC. Translating gives CARRGTGRSSF.

The genes are TRBV14 and TRBJ2-7, with 9 bases that match TRBD2. CDR1 SGHDN and CDR2 FVKESK come from the germline V gene. After removal of 4 bases from V and 3 bases from J, the junction contained 4 bases not matched to a gene. This CDR3 comprises 14 residues. CDR3 nucleotides: TGTGCCAGCAGCCGAGCGGGGGGTGTCTACGAGCAGTACTTC. The encoded protein is CASSRAGGVYEQYF.

The chain joins TRBV2 to TRBJ1-2, with D unresolved. V lost 3 bases, J lost 2 bases, and 10 bases lay in between. CDR3 length: 14 residues. The germline V gene has CDR1 SNHLY and CDR2 FYNNEI. DNA of the CDR3: TGTGCCAGCAGTGACAATGGGGAAAACTATGGCTACACCTTC. Its protein product is CASSDNGENYGYTF.

The rearrangement links TRBV7-2 to TRBJ1-5, with D possibly being TRBD1 (6 bases). V lost 4 bases to trimming and J lost 4 bases, with 14 bases between them. Germline CDR1 is SGHTA and CDR2 is FQGNSA. The CDR3 loop spans 15 amino acids. CDR3 DNA sequence: TGTACCAGCAGCTCGAGAGGGGGGGTGAATCAGCCCCAGCATTTT. Translation gives CTSSSRGGVNQPQHF. The variable domain in full, with the rest retrieved from reference TRBV7-2 and TRBJ1-5, is GAGVSQSPSNKVTEKGKDVELRCDPISGHTALYWYRQSLGQGLEFLIYFQGNSAPDKSGLPSDRFSAERTGGSVSTLTIQRTQQEDSAVYLCTSSSRGGVNQPQHFGDGTRLSIL.

In regard to this clone: This same CDR3 is encoded by further DNA sequences in the sample. The chain couples TRBV29-1 to TRBJ2-7, with 8 bases matching TRBD1. CDR1 and CDR2 (germline): SQVTM, ANQGSEA. V trimming: 3 bases; J trimming: 2 bases; junction bases outside the gene matches: 0. This CDR3 is built from 12 residues. The CDR3 region is CSVEGQAYEQYF. The CDR3 DNA follows: TGCAGCGTTGAGGGACAGGCCTACGAGCAGTACTTC.

The chain has TRBV5-5 and TRBJ1-2; 7 nucleotides agree with TRBD1. Germline lookup yields CDR1 SGHKS and CDR2 YYEKEE (reference sequence). This CDR3 comprises 14 residues. V lost 4 bases, J lost 5 bases, and 8 bases stayed unmatched. The CDR3 sequence: CASSRPGQRYGYTF. CDR3 bases: TGTGCCAGCAGCCGACCGGGACAGAGGTATGGCTACACCTTC.

The chain recombines TRBV10-3 with TRBJ2-7; D is perhaps TRBD2 (6 bases). V was cut by 5 bases and J by 3 bases, with 14 bases left in between. The germline CDR1 and CDR2 sequences are ENHRY and SYGVKD. The CDR3 length is 14 residues. In nucleotides, the CDR3 is TGTGCCATCAGTCCGGGAGTGCTGGGCTACGAGCAGTACTTC. Protein sequence: CAISPGVLGYEQYF.

A note on this clone: This sample also contains other DNA sequences that code for the same CDR3. This chain connects TRBV2 to TRBJ2-5, with 7 nucleotides matching TRBD2. Germline V gene sequence: CDR1 SNHLY, CDR2 FYNNEI. The CDR3 runs 14 residues. Trimming took 0 bases from V and 2 from J; bases not matched to a gene: 0. The CDR3 here is CASSEAGGQETQYF. In nucleotides, the CDR3 is TGTGCCAGCAGTGAAGCGGGAGGGCAAGAGACCCAGTACTTC.

As concerns this clone: In the same sample, other DNA sequences code for this CDR3. The chain is built from TRBV7-9 and TRBJ2-1; D unclear. The V gene lost 2 bases and the J gene lost 1 base, with 6 bases spanning the gap. The CDR3 totals 14 residues. Germline CDR1 reads SEHNR; CDR2 reads FQNEAQ (reference sequence). CDR3 loop: CASSLSGSYNEQFF. In DNA, the CDR3 is TGTGCCAGCAGCTTATCCGGTTCCTACAATGAGCAGTTCTTC.

The V call is TRBV6-1, the J call TRBJ2-7; D possibly uses TRBD1 or TRBD2 (5 bases each). This CDR3 has 15 amino acids. CDR1 is MNHNS and CDR2 is SASEGT in the germline V gene. V lost 5 bases, J lost 7 bases, and 21 bases lay in between. CDR3 amino acids: CASSRDYSPWGEQYF. The CDR3 nucleotides are TGTGCCAGCAGTCGAGACTACTCCCCATGGGGGGAGCAGTACTTC.

There are a few counts of this clone. This chain joins TRBV28 and TRBJ2-3, with unresolved D. CDR1 and CDR2 (germline): MDHEN, SYDVKM. Trimming removed 2 bases from V and 0 bases from J, with 12 bases in between. The length of the CDR3 is 16 residues. CDR3 sequence: CASSLGISPSTDTQYF. In nucleotides, the CDR3 is TGTGCCAGCAGTTTAGGTATTAGCCCCAGCACAGATACGCAGTATTTT.

The chain carries TRBV21-1 and TRBJ1-1; TRBD1, the table's D call, was not compared with the DNA. TRBV21-1 is described as a pseudogene. The CDR3 has 15 amino acids. In nucleotides, the CDR3 is TGTGCCAGCAGGGACAGGGGGCGGATGCGCACTGAAGCTTTCTTT. It translates to CASRDRGRMRTEAFF.

The CDR3 spells CASSLLPGTGTYGYTF. CDR3 in DNA: TGCGCCAGCAGCCTGCTACCCGGGACAGGGACCTATGGCTACACCTTC. The gene calls are TRBV5-1 and TRBJ1-2; TRBD1 matches at 9 bases. Germline values: CDR1 SGHRS, CDR2 YFSETQ. Germline trimming cut 4 bases from V and 4 bases from J; bases unmatched to any gene: 11. CDR3 length: 16 amino acids. Together with reference TRBV5-1 and TRBJ1-2, the CDR3 gives the full variable domain: KAGVTQTPRYLIKTRGQQVTLSCSPISGHRSVSWYQQTPGQGLQFLFEYFSETQRNKGNFPGRFSGRQFSNSRSEMNVSTLELGDSALYLCASSLLPGTGTYGYTFGSGTRLTVV.